This T cell receptor (beta chain) was documented in a study of blood T cell repertoires in COVID-19. Overall study context: Acute-phase and convalescent COVID-19 samples originated in the United States, Italy and Spain. PBMCs, B-cell-depleted T cells, or T cells were the source of the cDNA or gDNA that made up the material.

Authors' data handling: For nucleated cells, counts were estimated from reference gene primer amplification. The method was immunoSEQ multiplex PCR; TCRdb's version includes in-frame clones alone and lacks a portion of them. That table is the source of V, J and clone size, and D and trimming were worked out from the DNA. The sample holds 180,000 or so clones, 70% to 85% seen once. This CDR3 region has 17 residues. Germline V lookup: CDR1 MNHEY, CDR2 SMNVEV (reference sequence). Trimming shortened V by 5 bases and J by 6 bases, and 24 bases separated the two germline ends. The rearrangement uses TRBV27 and TRBJ2-3, with a weak D call TRBD1 (5 bases). The TCR originated in a man in his fifties or sixties who had recovered from COVID-19. The sample consisted of peripheral blood. CDR3 nucleotides: TGTGCCAGCAGTACGGACACGTTGGGGTTTGGTTGGGATACGCAGTATTTT. It is translated as CASSTDTLGFGWDTQYF.